This TCR beta chain was sequenced for a study of T cells after yellow fever vaccination (dated 2019 in TCRdb). Regarding the study in general: The SMART-Seq v4 Ultra Low Input RNA kit was used to prepare libraries from fractions with low cell numbers. Blood was collected at multiple timepoints before and after primary and secondary immunization, and bulk PBMC replicates and cell subsets were isolated. Two healthy male donors, one aged 18 to 30 and one aged 30 to 40 years, made up the cohort. To follow T-cell clones before and after primary and booster YFV17D yellow fever vaccination, bulk TCR alpha and beta repertoires were sequenced over time. Results the study describes overall, beyond this receptor: FACS-sorted repertoires could contain abundant contaminating clonotypes from the bulk population, so computational filtering was required. A small share of clonotypes occurred in both CD4 and CD8 compartments, likely arising from convergent recombination. The secondary T-cell response was found to be weaker but faster than the primary response, with a peak reached on day 5 rather than on day 15. After the booster, most of the clones that had expanded following primary vaccination were detected again (just under 97% of CD4 and 80% to 90% of CD8), which suggests that memory was broadly maintained. Because the study included only two donors, the extent to which the findings can be generalized is limited.

The treatment or condition tag for this specimen amounts to: live attenuated yellow fever vaccine strain. At every blood-draw timepoint, two biological replicates of bulk PBMCs were collected. A standard Ficoll-Paque protocol was used to isolate PBMCs from peripheral blood. TriZol was used to extract RNA from bulk PBMCs, CD4 and CD8 fractions, and dextramer-positive and dextramer-negative fractions. Synthesis of TCR cDNA relied on 5'RACE template switching, a step that introduced a universal primer site along with unique molecular identifiers. Priming for cDNA synthesis came from both the TCR alpha and TCR beta constant segments. Two PCR steps were used to amplify libraries, with sample barcodes and sequencing adapters being added in the second step. Sequencing of libraries was performed on Illumina HiSeq 2500 (2x100 bp) or NovaSeq (2x150 bp). On the study's bioinformatics: Demultiplexing of reads and collapsing into UMI consensus sequences were performed with MIGEC, and V(D)J alignment was carried out with MiXCR. Clonotypes responding to the vaccine were identified with edgeR on replicate PBMC samples, with the criteria of FDR below 0.01 and a log2 fold change above 5 up to day 15. CD4 or CD8 identity was assigned to each bulk clonotype according to whether the clonotype was present at higher abundance in the sequenced CD4 repertoire or the sequenced CD8 repertoire. TCRdb took the public reads, trimmed them with fastp at Q25, ran MiXCR for clone calling and kept in-frame beta chains. Under each unique CDR3 protein, matching rows form one entry showing the most common genes and DNA. The V and J calls reflect TCRdb's pipeline rather than the authors' work. The sample table shows 350,000 or so distinct CDR3 sequences, and roughly 8.6% are seen once. The ten most abundant clones make up approximately 18% of the sample.

As regards this clonotype: What this receptor recognizes is not known. No qualities accompany the bases; no much larger clone lies one base away.

From its cysteine to its phenylalanine, the CDR3 spans 14 amino acids. The retained sequence is limited to the CDR3, 42 bases, with the frame set at the first base. V drops 2 bases and J drops 5 bases, leaving 12 bases in between. The receptor comes from a man younger than 30 who received the YFV17D yellow fever vaccine. This specimen was PBMCs, taken around 45 days after the first yellow fever vaccination. Here the chain combines TRBV12-3 or TRBV12-4 and TRBJ1-2; a tentative D call is TRBD1 (6 bases match). The CDR3 in this case is CASSLRAGVYGYTF. At the DNA level, the sequence is TGTGCCAGCAGTTTACGGGCAGGGGTATATGGCTACACCTTC.